This T cell receptor (beta chain) was recorded in a study of Ad26.COV2.S vaccination and SARS-CoV-2 variants. The overall study: Intramuscular Ad26.COV2.S at 5x10^10 or 1x10^11 viral particles.

General study findings and limits: Following vaccination, spike-specific CD8+ and CD4+ T cell responses reportedly exhibited substantial breadth.

This clone was picked up one time. Its specificity is unknown. TCRdb's copy holds only in-frame clones and misses some; the assay was immunoSEQ multiplex PCR. The sample carries about 250,000 clones, around 88% recorded once. CDR1 is SNHLY, CDR2 FYNNEI, per germline. The CDR3 totals 14 residues. Deletions cut 3 bases from V and 6 bases from J, with 12 bases between. As to treatment: around 19 received Ad26.COV2.S at low or high dose, single or two shots; about 5 received placebo; per-sample allocation not given. The samples date from day 63 after the first vaccine or placebo injection. Vaccine was an Ad26 vector expressing Wuhan-strain SARS-CoV-2 spike.

Source: peripheral blood, taken in a trial of Ad26.COV2.S vaccine versus placebo. V usage is TRBV2 and J usage is TRBJ2-1, with TRBD2 as a possible D gene (6 bases). The sequence was obtained from a person aged 18-60 years who received the Ad26.COV2.S COVID-19 vaccine or a placebo. CDR3 DNA sequence: TGTGCCAGCAGTGAGACTGGAGGGGTCAATGAGCAGTTCTTC. Its translation: CASSETGGVNEQFF.